A selection of T cell receptor beta chains follows, all from one sample in a study of Ad26.COV2.S vaccination and SARS-CoV-2 variants. Using immunoSEQ multiplex PCR, the repertoire was profiled, and TCRdb retains in-frame clones only, with some absent. This repertoire shows more than 300,000 clones, about 85% found once; its top ten account for 2% to 2.5%. The sequenced sample was peripheral blood, obtained in a trial of Ad26.COV2.S vaccine versus placebo. These receptors were taken from a person between 18 and 65 years old who received the Ad26.COV2.S COVID-19 vaccine or a placebo. Both conserved end residues are part of each CDR3. Fields, in order: V gene, clone size, D gene, J gene, CDR3 DNA, CDR3 protein. The D gene is left open where the match is weak. Only part of the rows carry a size: once, few, many, or a class if the clone is expanded.

>TRBV28|few|NA|TRBJ1-1
TGTGCCAGCAGTCAGACAAAACAGGGTGGAGCTTTCTTT
CASSQTKQGGAFF
>TRBV3-1/TRBV3-2|NA|NA|TRBJ1-5
TGTGCCAGCAGCCAATCCCGGGGGGGGGTTAATAGCAATCAGCCCCAGCATTTT
CASSQSRGGVNSNQPQHF
>TRBV19|NA|NA|TRBJ2-7
TGTGCCAGTAGTATGGGACACGGGTCCCCCCACTACGAGCAGTACTTC
CASSMGHGSPHYEQYF
>TRBV3-1/TRBV3-2|NA|TRBD2|TRBJ2-1
TGTGCCAGCAGCCAGCTAGCGGGGCTCTCCTACAATGAGCAGTTCTTC
CASSQLAGLSYNEQFF
>TRBV7-2|NA|NA|TRBJ2-7
TGTGCCAGCAGCCCGGAAGATTCAGCGGCCCGACGGGACTTC
CASSPEDSAARRDF
>TRBV6-1|once|TRBD1|TRBJ1-5
TGTGCCAGCAGTGCGCGGGACAGGGGGTTAAGCAATCAGCCCCAGCATTTT
CASSARDRGLSNQPQHF
>TRBV3-1/TRBV3-2|NA|TRBD1|TRBJ2-1
TGTGCCAGCAGCTACCGGGACAGGGGGCTCAATGAGCAGTTCTTC
CASSYRDRGLNEQFF
>TRBV6-6|once|NA|TRBJ2-1
TGTGCCAGCAAGGGCCACGACTCCTACAATGAGCAGTTCTTC
CASKGHDSYNEQFF
>TRBV5-1|NA|NA|TRBJ2-7
TGCGCCAGCAGCTTGTGGTCAGCGCCCAACTCCTACGAGCAGTACTTC
CASSLWSAPNSYEQYF
>TRBV6-1|once|NA|TRBJ1-1
TGTGCCAGCAGTGAAGCCGCGGGATTAACTGAAGCTTTCTTT
CASSEAAGLTEAFF
>TRBV10-3|NA|NA|TRBJ1-5
TGTGCCATCAGTAGAACAGGTGTAAGCAATCAGCCCCAGCATTTT
CAISRTGVSNQPQHF
>TRBV30|NA|NA|TRBJ1-2
TGTGCCTGGAGTCCGGGGCATATGCAGGGCTACACCTTC
CAWSPGHMQGYTF
>TRBV6-1|NA|NA|TRBJ2-7
TGTGCCAGCAGTGAATATAGACTACAGCCCTACGAGCAGTACTTC
CASSEYRLQPYEQYF
>TRBV2|NA|NA|TRBJ2-7
TGTGCCAGCAGTGAGTTGGGACGGGTTTCCTACGAGCAGTACTTC
CASSELGRVSYEQYF
>TRBV19|NA|TRBD1|TRBJ2-7
TGTGCCAGTAGTATCGCCGGGGACAGGTCCTACGAGCAGTACTTC
CASSIAGDRSYEQYF
>TRBV5-1|NA|TRBD1|TRBJ2-7
TGCGCCAGCAGCCCGACGGGACAGAGCTCTGAGGAGCAGTACTTC
CASSPTGQSSEEQYF
>TRBV5-1|NA|TRBD1|TRBJ1-1
TGCGCCAGCAGCTGGGACAGGGTAGGGCGCACTGAAGCTTTCTTT
CASSWDRVGRTEAFF
>TRBV10-3|NA|NA|TRBJ2-7
TGTGCCATCGAAAATACCGGTGGCGGCGAGCAGTACTTC
CAIENTGGGEQYF
>TRBV18|few|NA|TRBJ2-6
TGTGCCAGCTCACCACAGTCAGCTGGGGCCAACGTCCTGACTTTC
CASSPQSAGANVLTF
>TRBV5-1|NA|NA|TRBJ2-7
TGCGCCAGCAGCCTGACTAGAGGAAACACCTACGAGCAGTACTTC
CASSLTRGNTYEQYF
>TRBV9|NA|TRBD1|TRBJ1-1
TGTGCCAGCAGCGTATCGACAGGGGACACTGAAGCTTTCTTT
CASSVSTGDTEAFF
>TRBV12-3/TRBV12-4|NA|NA|TRBJ1-2
TGTGCCAGCAGTTTACGGGTGGACTATGGCTACACCTTC
CASSLRVDYGYTF
>TRBV7-9|NA|TRBD2|TRBJ2-1
TGTGCCAGCAGCTCCACGTTTGGGGCTAGCGGGGGAGGGGATGAGCAGTTCTTC
CASSSTFGASGGGDEQFF
>TRBV5-1|NA|TRBD1|TRBJ2-1
TGCGCCAGCAGCTTGGCGGCGACAGGGGAGTTGTACAATGAGCAGTTCTTC
CASSLAATGELYNEQFF
>TRBV6-5|NA|NA|TRBJ1-2
TGTGCCAGCAGGAAACCGGGATCAAGGAGCGGCTACACCTTC
CASRKPGSRSGYTF
>TRBV5-1|NA|NA|TRBJ2-2
TGCGCCAGCAGCTTGGGATCGGCAGTGGGGGCCGGGGAGCTGTTTTTT
CASSLGSAVGAGELFF
>TRBV20-1|NA|NA|TRBJ1-3
TGCAGTGCTAGTTTGCCGTCGGGAAACACCATATATTTT
CSASLPSGNTIYF
>TRBV27|NA|NA|TRBJ1-2
TGTGCCAGCAGGATGACCTTCAACTATGGCTACACCTTC
CASRMTFNYGYTF
>TRBV10-3|NA|NA|TRBJ2-3
TGTGCCATCAGCCCCAGGGTGGCGAGCACAGATACGCAGTATTTT
CAISPRVASTDTQYF
>TRBV5-1|NA|NA|TRBJ1-4
TGCGCCAGCAGCTCGTTGGGGGCCAATGAAAAACTGTTTTTT
CASSSLGANEKLFF
>TRBV24-1|NA|NA|TRBJ2-3
TGTGCCACCAGTGATTTGAGGGGAACAGATACGCAGTATTTT
CATSDLRGTDTQYF
>TRBV11-2|NA|TRBD2|TRBJ2-1
TGTGCCAGCAGCTCCTTAGCGGGGGGGAGTGAGCAGTTCTTC
CASSSLAGGSEQFF
>TRBV18|NA|NA|TRBJ2-5
TGTGCCAGCTCACCTAACTTTCTCTCGGGACCTCAAATGGAGACCCAGTACTTC
CASSPNFLSGPQMETQYF
>TRBV28|NA|NA|TRBJ1-2
TGTGCCAGCAGAGAAAGCAAGGCGGCCCCGGACGGCTACACCTTC
CASRESKAAPDGYTF
>TRBV7-2|NA|NA|TRBJ1-4
TGTGCCAGCAGCTTATGGGGGGCGCCTGAAAAACTGTTTTTT
CASSLWGAPEKLFF
>TRBV27|NA|NA|TRBJ1-1
TGTGCCAGCAGTTTTGGGGGGTGGAACACTGAAGCTTTCTTT
CASSFGGWNTEAFF
>TRBV19|few|NA|TRBJ1-6
TGTGCCAGTAACGTGAGGACAGAATATAATTCACCCCTCCACTTT
CASNVRTEYNSPLHF
>TRBV6-6|NA|NA|TRBJ2-2
TGTGCCAGCAGTTGGGAGCTCGGGGAGCTGTTTTTT
CASSWELGELFF
>TRBV29-1|NA|TRBD2|TRBJ2-7
TGCAGCGTCGTCGGAGCGGGACTCAAGAACTACGAGCAGTACTTC
CSVVGAGLKNYEQYF
>TRBV18|once|NA|TRBJ2-7
TGTGCCAGCTCACTCCAGACACAGGGCTACGAGCAGTACTTC
CASSLQTQGYEQYF